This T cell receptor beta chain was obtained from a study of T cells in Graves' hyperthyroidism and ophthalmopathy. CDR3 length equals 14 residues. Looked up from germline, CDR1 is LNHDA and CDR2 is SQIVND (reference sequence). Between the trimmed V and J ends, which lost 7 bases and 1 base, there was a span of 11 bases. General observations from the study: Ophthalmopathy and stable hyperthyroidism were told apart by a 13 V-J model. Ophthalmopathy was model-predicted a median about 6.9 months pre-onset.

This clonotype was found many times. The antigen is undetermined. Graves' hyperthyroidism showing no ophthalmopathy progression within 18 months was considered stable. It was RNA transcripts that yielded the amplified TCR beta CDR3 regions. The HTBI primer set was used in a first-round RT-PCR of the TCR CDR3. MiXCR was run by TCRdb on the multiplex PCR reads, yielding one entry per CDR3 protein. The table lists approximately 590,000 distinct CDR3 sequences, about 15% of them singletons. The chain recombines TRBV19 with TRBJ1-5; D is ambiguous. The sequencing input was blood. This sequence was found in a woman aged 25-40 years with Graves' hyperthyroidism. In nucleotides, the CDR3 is TGTGCCAGTACGAGGTGGGAGAGCAATCAGCCCCAGCATTTT. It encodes CASTRWESNQPQHF.